The TCR beta chain described here comes from a study of shared clonotypes between healthy human individuals. Libraries were prepared by immunoSEQ multiplex PCR; TCRdb keeps only in-frame clonotypes and omits some of them. Of some 2,400,000 clones in the sample, under 97% were seen once. Unmatched junction bases numbered 4, after V lost 4 bases and J lost 7 bases. The CDR3 extends over 13 amino acids. In germline, CDR1 is SGHNT, CDR2 YYREEE (reference sequence). The TCR sequence derives from a man younger than 30 in good health. Input material: naive CD4+ T cells sorted from blood. The subset was: CD45RA+ positively selected. The chain recombines TRBV5-4 with TRBJ2-1; 8 bases match TRBD2. CDR3 sequence (DNA): TGTGCCAGCAGCCCGGGGGGGCGAAATGAGCAGTTCTTC. Its translation: CASSPGGRNEQFF.